Listed here is a single T cell receptor (beta chain). The record originates from a study of CD8 T cells in Susac syndrome. For the study at large: The Susac syndrome patients that were sequenced included roughly six with active disease and under ten in remission.

Germline lookup yields CDR1 SGHDN and CDR2 FVKESK. The CDR3 runs to 13 residues. Between the trimmed V and J ends, which lost 6 bases and 2 bases, there was a span of 10 bases. cDNA came from about 0.5 to 1 ug RNA primed by random hexamers. MiXCR, applied by TCRdb to the immunoSEQ multiplex PCR reads, yields one record per CDR3 protein. Of 150,000 to 200,000 distinct CDR3 sequences in the sample, over 90% were seen once. This receptor was obtained from a human donor with Susac syndrome. Material: CD8+ T cells from PBMCs. V gene TRBV14 combines with J gene TRBJ1-2; tentatively, D is TRBD1 (6 bases). The CDR3 region is CASSHGQNYGYTF. CDR3 DNA sequence: TGTGCCAGCAGTCACGGACAGAACTATGGCTACACCTTC.